Sequencing of this T cell receptor (beta chain) was carried out in a study of radiation and T cells in renal cell carcinoma. Study-wide results and limits: Irradiated tumors had higher TCR clonality than control tumors.

Treatment: treatment-naive control, cytoreductive nephrectomy. Control samples are tumors resected by cytoreductive nephrectomy without prior radiation. The patient's renal cell carcinoma had clear cell pathology. Produced via immunoSEQ multiplex PCR; TCRdb's table is partial and in-frame only. This sample has under 30,000 clones, with less than 55% found just once. Comment on this clone: Its cognate antigen is unknown.

Sequenced here: tumor tissue, sampled from a patient whose treatment was nephrectomy without radiotherapy. This sequence was found in a human donor with renal cell carcinoma.

The CDR3 loop reads CASSKEAKTQYF. In DNA, the CDR3 is TGTGCCAGCAGCAAAGAGGCCAAGACCCAGTACTTC. The V call is TRBV7-2, the J call TRBJ2-5; D gene ambiguous. Per the germline V gene, CDR1 is SGHTA and CDR2 is FQGNSA. V shed 5 bases and J shed 6 bases, with 10 bases lying between them. CDR3 length: 12 residues.